The sequence of this T cell receptor (beta chain) was determined in a study of beta chain features in type 1 diabetes. Study outcomes and limitations: The naive, central memory and Treg TCRB repertoires showed an apparent similarity that was greater among patients than among healthy donors. Possibly, sequencing cDNA over-represented cells that had high TCR expression levels.

The CDR3 is 15 residues long. V lost 5 bases to trimming and J lost 5 bases; unmatched junction nucleotides: 11. Germline V lookup: CDR1 MDHEN, CDR2 SYDVKM. The entirety of the isolated RNA underwent reverse transcription, so expressed TCRB transcripts were sequenced. Libraries were prepared by immunoSEQ multiplex PCR; TCRdb keeps only in-frame clonotypes and omits some of them. This repertoire shows some 330,000 clones, 11% found once; its top ten account for 0.015%. As concerns this clone: Antigen: not known.

The sequence was obtained from a woman in her twenties or thirties in good health. The chain combines TRBV28 with TRBJ2-7, with 8 nucleotides matching TRBD2. Material: naive CD4+ T cells from blood. DNA of the CDR3: TGTGCCAGCAGTACCCCGTCAAATAGCGGGGACGAGCAGTACTTC. Protein sequence: CASSTPSNSGDEQYF.